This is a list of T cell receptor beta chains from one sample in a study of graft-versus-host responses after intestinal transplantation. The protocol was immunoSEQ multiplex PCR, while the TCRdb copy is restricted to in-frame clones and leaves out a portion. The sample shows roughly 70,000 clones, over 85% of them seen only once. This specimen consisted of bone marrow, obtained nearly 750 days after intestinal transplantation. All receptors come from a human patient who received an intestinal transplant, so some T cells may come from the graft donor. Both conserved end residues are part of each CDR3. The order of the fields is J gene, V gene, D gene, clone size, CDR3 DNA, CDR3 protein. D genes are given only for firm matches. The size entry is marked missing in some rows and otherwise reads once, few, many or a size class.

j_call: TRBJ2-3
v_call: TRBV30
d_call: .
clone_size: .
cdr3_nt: TGTGCCTGGAGTCCCCCAGGTACGCAGTATTTT
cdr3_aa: CAWSPPGTQYF

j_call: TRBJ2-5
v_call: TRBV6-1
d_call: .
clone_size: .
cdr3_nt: TGTGCCAGCACGGCGGGGACAAGCCAAGAGACCCAGTACTTC
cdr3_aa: CASTAGTSQETQYF

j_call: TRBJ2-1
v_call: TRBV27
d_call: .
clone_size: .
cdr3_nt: TGTGCCAGCGCCCGCGCGACCTATTACAATGAGCAGTTCTTC
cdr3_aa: CASARATYYNEQFF

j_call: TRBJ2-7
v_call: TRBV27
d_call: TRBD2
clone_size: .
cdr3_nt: TGTGCCAGCAGGATACGGACTAGCGGGACCTTCTACGAGCAGTACTTC
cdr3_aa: CASRIRTSGTFYEQYF

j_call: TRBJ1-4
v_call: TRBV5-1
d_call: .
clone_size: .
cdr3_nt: TGCGCCAGCAGCTTGGCCTTGGAGGATGAAAAACTGCTTTTT
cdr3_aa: CASSLALEDEKLLF

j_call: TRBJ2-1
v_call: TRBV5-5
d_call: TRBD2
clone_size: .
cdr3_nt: TGTGCCAGCAGGACGGGACTAGCGGGTTCCTACAATGAGCAGTTCTTC
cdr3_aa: CASRTGLAGSYNEQFF

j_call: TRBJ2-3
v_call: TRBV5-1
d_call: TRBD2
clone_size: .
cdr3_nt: TGCGCCAGCAGTCGGGAGGGGACCACGCTAAAAGATACGCAGTATTTT
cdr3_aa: CASSREGTTLKDTQYF

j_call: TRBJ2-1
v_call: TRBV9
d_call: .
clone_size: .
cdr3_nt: TGTGCCAGCAGCGACGGATACAATGAGCAGTTCTTC
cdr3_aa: CASSDGYNEQFF

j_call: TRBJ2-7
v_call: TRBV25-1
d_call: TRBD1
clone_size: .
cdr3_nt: TGTGCCAGCAGTCCTCAGGGACAGCGAGACTCCTACGAGCAGTACTTC
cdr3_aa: CASSPQGQRDSYEQYF

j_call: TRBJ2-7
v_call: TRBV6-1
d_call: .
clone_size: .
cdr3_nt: TGTGCCAGCAGTCCGCTCTCTGGGCTCGAGCAGTACTTC
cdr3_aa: CASSPLSGLEQYF

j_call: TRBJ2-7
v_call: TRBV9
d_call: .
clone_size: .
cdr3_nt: TGTGCCAGCAGCCTCCCTGATACGCCGTACGAGCAGTACTTC
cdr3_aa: CASSLPDTPYEQYF

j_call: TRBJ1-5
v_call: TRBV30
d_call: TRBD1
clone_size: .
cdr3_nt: TGTGCCTGGAGCAAGGGGACAGGAAATCAGCCCCAGCATTTT
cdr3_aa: CAWSKGTGNQPQHF

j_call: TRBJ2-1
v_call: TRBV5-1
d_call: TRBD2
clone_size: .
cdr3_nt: TGCGCCAGCACCGCTAGCGGGGGATACAATGAGCAGTTCTTC
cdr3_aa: CASTASGGYNEQFF

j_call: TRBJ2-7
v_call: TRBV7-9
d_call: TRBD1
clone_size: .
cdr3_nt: TGTGCCAGCAGCCGCAGAGGCGGACAGGGAGCCTACGAGCAGTACTTC
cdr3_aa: CASSRRGGQGAYEQYF

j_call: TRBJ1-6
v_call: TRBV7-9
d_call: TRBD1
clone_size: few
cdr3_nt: TGTGCCAGCAGCCACCACAGGGGGCGAACCGGGAATTTGTCCCTCCACTTT
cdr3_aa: CASSHHRGRTGNLSLHF

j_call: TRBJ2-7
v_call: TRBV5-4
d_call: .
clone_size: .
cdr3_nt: TGTGCCAGCAGCTTAGGCCCCGAGCAGTACTTC
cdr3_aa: CASSLGPEQYF

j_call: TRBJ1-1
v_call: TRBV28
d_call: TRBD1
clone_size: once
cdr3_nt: TGTGCCAGCAGTTTAACACAGGGGAATACTGAAGCTTTCTTT
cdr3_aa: CASSLTQGNTEAFF

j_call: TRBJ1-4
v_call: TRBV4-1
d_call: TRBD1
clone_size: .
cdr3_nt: TGCGCCAGCAGCCAAGGACAGGGCCCGGATGAAAAACTGTTTTTT
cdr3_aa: CASSQGQGPDEKLFF